This TCR beta chain was recovered during a study of Graves' ophthalmopathy and Graves' hyperthyroidism. The CDR3 runs to 15 residues. With 0 bases clipped from V and 8 bases from J, the junction kept 7 bases outside the gene matches. Germline CDR1 GTSNPN, CDR2 SVGIG (reference sequence). Stable hyperthyroidism meant no ophthalmopathy within 18 months of follow-up. General study points: A 13-signature model separated ophthalmopathy from stable hyperthyroidism, reaching less than 90% sensitivity and around 79% specificity cross-validated.

On this clonotype itself: The antigen remains unidentified.

The authors amplified TCR beta CDR3 regions from RNA transcripts. First-round RT-PCR relied on HTBI primers, and a second-round multiplex PCR came next. In TCRdb, the multiplex PCR reads were re-called with MiXCR into one record per CDR3 protein. The table includes hundreds of thousands of distinct CDR3 sequences, over 20% detected once. The J gene is TRBJ1-3, the V gene TRBV30; 10 bases agree with TRBD1. The sample comprised peripheral blood. The clonotype comes from a woman younger than 30 with stable Graves' hyperthyroidism. The CDR3 DNA reads TGTGCCTGGAGTGTGCGGACAGGGGGTAGGGACACCATATATTTT. Translation gives CAWSVRTGGRDTIYF.